The rows below give T cell receptor beta chains drawn from one sample of a study of cytomegalovirus exposure and HLA in healthy donors. The assay was immunoSEQ multiplex PCR, and TCRdb's table has in-frame clones only and misses some. Of more than 85,000 clones listed, around 79% were seen once; the top ten hold 14%. The specimen sequenced was PBMCs. All receptors come from a male donor in good health and CMV-seropositive. CDR3s include the opening cysteine and the closing phenylalanine or tryptophan. D genes are given only for firm matches. Only part of the rows carry a size: once, few, many, or a class if the clone is expanded.

d_gene: TRBD1
j_gene: TRBJ2-2
v_gene: TRBV6-4
abundance: .
len: 15
CDR3nt: TGTGCCAGCAGTGAGGGACAGGCGAACACCGGGGAGCTGTTTTTT
CDR3aa: CASSEGQANTGELFF

d_gene: TRBD2
j_gene: TRBJ2-1
v_gene: TRBV11-2
abundance: once
len: 16
CDR3nt: TGTGCCAGCAGCTCGTCCCAAGCGGGGGGGCCGGGTGAGCAGTTCTTC
CDR3aa: CASSSSQAGGPGEQFF

d_gene: .
j_gene: TRBJ2-7
v_gene: TRBV15
abundance: .
len: 15
CDR3nt: TGTGCCACCAGCAGAGGGGATGACAGTTCCTACGAGCAGTACTTC
CDR3aa: CATSRGDDSSYEQYF

d_gene: TRBD1
j_gene: TRBJ2-6
v_gene: TRBV11-3
abundance: .
len: 18
CDR3nt: TGTGCCAGCAGCTCGCAGACAGGGAGAGCTACTGGGGCCAACGTCCTGACTTTC
CDR3aa: CASSSQTGRATGANVLTF

d_gene: TRBD1
j_gene: TRBJ1-5
v_gene: TRBV19
abundance: .
len: 15
CDR3nt: TGTGCCAGTAGTATGGGGACAGGATTCAATCAGCCCCAGCATTTT
CDR3aa: CASSMGTGFNQPQHF

d_gene: .
j_gene: TRBJ2-1
v_gene: TRBV6-6
abundance: .
len: 14
CDR3nt: TGTGCCAGCAGTTCCCTTTCAGCCTACAATGAGCAGTTCTTC
CDR3aa: CASSSLSAYNEQFF

d_gene: .
j_gene: TRBJ1-2
v_gene: TRBV28
abundance: .
len: 11
CDR3nt: TGTGCCAGCAGTTCCTCCTATGGCTACACCTTC
CDR3aa: CASSSSYGYTF

d_gene: .
j_gene: TRBJ2-2
v_gene: TRBV7-9
abundance: few
len: 15
CDR3nt: TGTGCCAGCAGCGTGACAGGTCTATACGGCGGGGAGCTGTTTTTT
CDR3aa: CASSVTGLYGGELFF

d_gene: TRBD2
j_gene: TRBJ2-5
v_gene: TRBV4-2
abundance: .
len: 17
CDR3nt: TGTGCCAGCAGCCCCGGACTAGCGGGGGGGCGTATCGAGACCCAGTACTTC
CDR3aa: CASSPGLAGGRIETQYF

d_gene: TRBD2
j_gene: TRBJ2-1
v_gene: TRBV29-1
abundance: .
len: 17
CDR3nt: TGCAGCGTTGACGCCCCAGGAGCGGGGGGGCGATACAATGAGCAGTTCTTC
CDR3aa: CSVDAPGAGGRYNEQFF

d_gene: TRBD1
j_gene: TRBJ1-1
v_gene: TRBV28
abundance: .
len: 13
CDR3nt: TGTGCCAGCTCCTTGGACAGGAACGGTGAAGCTTTCTTT
CDR3aa: CASSLDRNGEAFF

d_gene: TRBD1
j_gene: TRBJ1-5
v_gene: TRBV18
abundance: .
len: 14
CDR3nt: TGTGCCAGCTCACCTGGACAGGCGAATCAGCCCCAGCATTTT
CDR3aa: CASSPGQANQPQHF

d_gene: TRBD2
j_gene: TRBJ2-2
v_gene: TRBV5-1
abundance: .
len: 15
CDR3nt: TGCGCCAGCAGCTTCACCGGGACTAGCACCGGGGAGCTGTTTTTT
CDR3aa: CASSFTGTSTGELFF

d_gene: TRBD1
j_gene: TRBJ2-7
v_gene: TRBV10-3
abundance: many
len: 15
CDR3nt: TGTGCCATCAGTGAGACAGGACAGGGGACCGACGAGCAGTACTTC
CDR3aa: CAISETGQGTDEQYF

d_gene: TRBD1
j_gene: TRBJ1-4
v_gene: TRBV30
abundance: .
len: 15
CDR3nt: TGTGCCTGGAGTCATGGGGGGACAGGGAGTGAAAAACTGTTTTTT
CDR3aa: CAWSHGGTGSEKLFF

d_gene: .
j_gene: TRBJ1-6
v_gene: TRBV11-2
abundance: .
len: 15
CDR3nt: TGTGCCAGCAGCACCCACAGGGCGGCTAATTCACCCCTCCACTTT
CDR3aa: CASSTHRAANSPLHF

d_gene: .
j_gene: TRBJ1-2
v_gene: TRBV19
abundance: .
len: 12
CDR3nt: TGTGCCAGTAGAACAGCATTCTATGGCTACACCTTC
CDR3aa: CASRTAFYGYTF

d_gene: TRBD1
j_gene: TRBJ1-5
v_gene: TRBV10-1
abundance: .
len: 13
CDR3nt: TGCGCCAGTCCGGGACAGGGAAATCAGCCCCAGCATTTT
CDR3aa: CASPGQGNQPQHF

d_gene: .
j_gene: TRBJ2-3
v_gene: TRBV28
abundance: .
len: 14
CDR3nt: TGTGCCAGCAGTTCCCCGGGGAGCACAGATACGCAGTATTTT
CDR3aa: CASSSPGSTDTQYF

d_gene: .
j_gene: TRBJ1-2
v_gene: TRBV7-2
abundance: .
len: 15
CDR3nt: TGTGCCAGCAGCCCACGGACGTGGGACACAAATGGCTACACCTTC
CDR3aa: CASSPRTWDTNGYTF

d_gene: .
j_gene: TRBJ2-7
v_gene: TRBV15
abundance: once
len: 13
CDR3nt: TGTGCCACCAGCGGAGATCTCGCGTACGAGCAGTACTTC
CDR3aa: CATSGDLAYEQYF

d_gene: .
j_gene: TRBJ1-2
v_gene: TRBV5-4
abundance: .
len: 13
CDR3nt: TGTGCCAGCAGCTTGCCTTCCTCCGACACCTACACCTTC
CDR3aa: CASSLPSSDTYTF

d_gene: TRBD1
j_gene: TRBJ1-1
v_gene: TRBV30
abundance: .
len: 12
CDR3nt: TGTGCCTGGAGTTCAGGACAGGGCGAAGCTTTCTTT
CDR3aa: CAWSSGQGEAFF

d_gene: .
j_gene: TRBJ2-2
v_gene: TRBV5-5
abundance: .
len: 15
CDR3nt: TGTGCCAGCAGCTTGTGGGTCGAGGGCACCGGGGAGCTGTTTTTT
CDR3aa: CASSLWVEGTGELFF

d_gene: .
j_gene: TRBJ1-4
v_gene: TRBV6-1
abundance: once
len: 17
CDR3nt: TGTGCCAGCAGTGAGAGGCACCGGAAACCAAGCGAGGAAAAACTGTTTTTT
CDR3aa: CASSERHRKPSEEKLFF

d_gene: TRBD1
j_gene: TRBJ1-4
v_gene: TRBV7-8
abundance: once
len: 14
CDR3nt: TGTGCCAGCAGACCAGACAGGGCGGATGAAAAACTGTTTTTT
CDR3aa: CASRPDRADEKLFF

d_gene: .
j_gene: TRBJ1-2
v_gene: TRBV7-8
abundance: .
len: 14
CDR3nt: TGTGCCAGCAGCTTCCAGACAGCTAACTATGGCTACACCTTC
CDR3aa: CASSFQTANYGYTF

d_gene: .
j_gene: TRBJ1-6
v_gene: TRBV2
abundance: .
len: 13
CDR3nt: TGTGCCGGGAGGGCCCGAGGGTATTCACCCCTCCACTTT
CDR3aa: CAGRARGYSPLHF

d_gene: .
j_gene: TRBJ2-7
v_gene: TRBV7-8
abundance: .
len: 12
CDR3nt: TGTGCCAGCAGCTTCGGGGACTACGAGCAGTACTTC
CDR3aa: CASSFGDYEQYF

d_gene: TRBD1
j_gene: TRBJ1-6
v_gene: TRBV19
abundance: .
len: 17
CDR3nt: TGTGCCAGTACCGGGACAGGTTCTGCGTCCTATAATTCACCCCTCCACTTT
CDR3aa: CASTGTGSASYNSPLHF

d_gene: TRBD1
j_gene: TRBJ2-3
v_gene: TRBV30
abundance: .
len: 12
CDR3nt: TGTGCCTGGGCCAGACAGGGCGATACGCAGTATTTT
CDR3aa: CAWARQGDTQYF

d_gene: .
j_gene: TRBJ2-7
v_gene: TRBV6-1
abundance: few
len: 14
CDR3nt: TGTGCCAGCAGCCCCGGCCAGGGGATCTACGAGCAGTACTTC
CDR3aa: CASSPGQGIYEQYF

d_gene: .
j_gene: TRBJ2-7
v_gene: TRBV7-9
abundance: few
len: 13
CDR3nt: TGTGCCAGCAGCTTACAAGGGGCTTACGAGCAGTACTTC
CDR3aa: CASSLQGAYEQYF

d_gene: TRBD1
j_gene: TRBJ1-1
v_gene: TRBV18
abundance: .
len: 13
CDR3nt: TGTGCCAGCTCACCAGGGACAGAGGATGAAGCTTTCTTT
CDR3aa: CASSPGTEDEAFF

d_gene: TRBD1
j_gene: TRBJ2-5
v_gene: TRBV7-8
abundance: once
len: 14
CDR3nt: TGTGCCAGCACGAGGGACAGGGGTTCTGAGACCCAGTACTTC
CDR3aa: CASTRDRGSETQYF

d_gene: .
j_gene: TRBJ1-1
v_gene: TRBV7-8
abundance: .
len: 13
CDR3nt: TGTGCCAGCAGCTTAGACAGGCGCACTGAAGCTTTCTTT
CDR3aa: CASSLDRRTEAFF

d_gene: TRBD1
j_gene: TRBJ1-1
v_gene: TRBV9
abundance: few
len: 14
CDR3nt: TGTGCCAGCAGCGAGGGGGCGTTGAACACTGAAGCTTTCTTT
CDR3aa: CASSEGALNTEAFF

d_gene: TRBD2
j_gene: TRBJ2-3
v_gene: TRBV5-4
abundance: .
len: 15
CDR3nt: TGTGCCAGCACCCTGACTAGCACTAGCACAGATACGCAGTATTTT
CDR3aa: CASTLTSTSTDTQYF

d_gene: .
j_gene: TRBJ1-2
v_gene: TRBV7-9
abundance: .
len: 11
CDR3nt: TGTGCCAGCCGAGGGACTGGTGGCTACACCTTC
CDR3aa: CASRGTGGYTF

d_gene: TRBD2
j_gene: TRBJ2-5
v_gene: TRBV11-1
abundance: .
len: 16
CDR3nt: TGTGCCAGCAGCCCAAACCGGGCGGGGGGAAGAGAGACCCAGTACTTC
CDR3aa: CASSPNRAGGRETQYF

d_gene: .
j_gene: TRBJ2-7
v_gene: TRBV7-7
abundance: .
len: 15
CDR3nt: TGTGCTAGCAGCTTAGGGGACGGGAGCTCCTACGAGCAGTACTTC
CDR3aa: CASSLGDGSSYEQYF

d_gene: .
j_gene: TRBJ2-7
v_gene: TRBV10-1
abundance: .
len: 12
CDR3nt: TGCGCCAGCGGGGACTCCTCCTACGAGCAGTACTTC
CDR3aa: CASGDSSYEQYF

d_gene: TRBD2
j_gene: TRBJ2-7
v_gene: TRBV28
abundance: .
len: 14
CDR3nt: TGTGCCAGCAGTCCAAGCGGGACTCCTTACGAGCAGTACTTC
CDR3aa: CASSPSGTPYEQYF

d_gene: TRBD1
j_gene: TRBJ1-5
v_gene: TRBV4-3
abundance: .
len: 14
CDR3nt: TGCGCCAGCAGCCATGGGACAGAGAATCAGCCCCAGCATTTT
CDR3aa: CASSHGTENQPQHF

d_gene: .
j_gene: TRBJ2-2
v_gene: TRBV13
abundance: .
len: 16
CDR3nt: TGTGCCAGCAGTCTCCGGTCGACGGGTGGAACCGGGGAGCTGTTTTTT
CDR3aa: CASSLRSTGGTGELFF

d_gene: TRBD1
j_gene: TRBJ1-1
v_gene: TRBV7-2
abundance: few
len: 14
CDR3nt: TGTGCCAGCAGCGGACAGGGTCCGGGCACTGAAGCTTTCTTT
CDR3aa: CASSGQGPGTEAFF